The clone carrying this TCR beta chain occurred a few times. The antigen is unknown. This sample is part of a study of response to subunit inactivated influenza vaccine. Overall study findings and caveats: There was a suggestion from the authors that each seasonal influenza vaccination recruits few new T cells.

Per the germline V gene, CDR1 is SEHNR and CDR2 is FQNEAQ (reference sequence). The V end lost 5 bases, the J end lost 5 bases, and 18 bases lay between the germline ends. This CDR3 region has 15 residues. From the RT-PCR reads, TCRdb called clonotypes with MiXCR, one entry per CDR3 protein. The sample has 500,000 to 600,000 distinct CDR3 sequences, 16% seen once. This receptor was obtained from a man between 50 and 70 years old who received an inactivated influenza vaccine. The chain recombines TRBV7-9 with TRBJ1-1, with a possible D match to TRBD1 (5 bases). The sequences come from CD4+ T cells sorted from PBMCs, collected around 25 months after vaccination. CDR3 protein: CASSPPEGTRTEAFF. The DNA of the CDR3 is TGTGCCAGCAGCCCTCCCGAGGGGACGAGAACTGAAGCTTTCTTT.